A single sample gave rise to the 3 T cell receptor beta chains below, sequenced in a study of technical replicates of blood from a few donors. Method: immunoSEQ multiplex PCR; TCRdb's copy keeps in-frame clones and lacks some. The profile shows tens of thousands of clones, 95% to 98% of them singletons. The sample comprised T cells isolated from PBMCs. All receptors derive from a human donor in good health.

The V call is TRBV10-3, the J call TRBJ2-7, with D possibly being TRBD2 (6 bases). Looked up from germline, CDR1 is ENHRY and CDR2 is SYGVKD. This CDR3 spans 16 amino acids. With 0 bases removed from V and 2 bases from J, the gap between germline ends came to 14 bases. CDR3 amino acids: CAISESISGDAYEQYF. The CDR3 coding sequence is TGTGCCATCAGTGAGTCAATATCGGGAGATGCCTACGAGCAGTACTTC.

This clone occurred once. This specimen includes other DNA sequences encoding the same CDR3. The chain links TRBV6-5 to TRBJ1-5; D gene unclear. CDR1 is MNHEY, CDR2 SVGAGI, per germline. The germline V and J ends were trimmed by 0 bases and 7 bases, with 13 bases remaining between them. This CDR3 spans 15 amino acids. The CDR3 DNA is TGTGCCAGCAGTTACTCCCGAACGGGGAACCAGCCCCAGCATTTT. Protein: CASSYSRTGNQPQHF.

A single count supports this clone. V usage is TRBV9 and J usage is TRBJ1-1; 12 nucleotides align to TRBD1. CDR1 and CDR2 (germline): SGDLS, YYNGEE. The ends lost 3 bases at V and 1 base at J; junction bases unmatched: 7. There are 17 residues in the CDR3. The CDR3 protein is CASSGRDRGRWNTEAFF. CDR3 sequence (DNA): TGTGCCAGCAGCGGCCGGGACAGGGGGCGTTGGAACACTGAAGCTTTCTTT. The whole variable domain, remainder taken from reference TRBV9 and TRBJ1-1, is DSGVTQTPKHLITATGQRVTLRCSPRSGDLSVYWYQQSLDQGLQFLIQYYNGEERAKGNILERFSAQQFPDLHSELNLSSLELGDSALYFCASSGRDRGRWNTEAFFGQGTRLTVV.